The 4 T cell receptor beta chains reported below all come from one sample, sequenced in a study of T-cell reconstitution after alpha-beta-depleted transplantation in children. Unique molecular identifiers were incorporated into the prepared TCRbeta library. TCRdb ran MiXCR on the PCR reads and lists one entry per CDR3 protein. The sample carries about a million distinct CDR3 sequences, roughly 29% recorded once. The sample here was PBMCs, mostly from graft donor cells, taken 360 days after TCRalphabeta/CD19-depleted stem cell transplant. All receptors derive from a boy younger than two who had a stem cell transplant for SCID, so the T cells may come from the graft donor.

The chain couples TRBV2 to TRBJ2-3; 7 nucleotides match TRBD1. Germline V CDR1 and CDR2: SNHLY, FYNNEI. The V gene end was trimmed by 7 bases and the J gene end by 1 base; junction bases not matched to a gene: 2. The CDR3 loop spans 13 amino acids. The CDR3 DNA reads TGTGCCAGCAACAGGGGAGGCACAGATACGCAGTATTTT. Protein product: CASNRGGTDTQYF.

This clonotype occurred a few times. The V gene is TRBV6-5, the J gene TRBJ1-1, with D hard to call. Trimming shortened V by 2 bases and J by 4 bases, and 11 bases separated the two germline ends. The CDR3 is made up of 14 amino acids. In germline, CDR1 is MNHEY, CDR2 SVGAGI. This CDR3 reads CASSYRAVTTEAFF. Written as DNA, the CDR3 is TGTGCCAGCAGTTACAGGGCGGTGACCACTGAAGCTTTCTTT.

The genes are TRBV29-1 and TRBJ2-7, with D perhaps being TRBD1 or TRBD2 (5 bases each). Per the germline V gene, CDR1 is SQVTM and CDR2 is ANQGSEA. The CDR3 extends over 13 amino acids. Trimming cost V 4 bases and J 1 base, with 11 bases left between them. CDR3 residues: CSVAGTESYEQYF. Written as DNA, the CDR3 is TGCAGCGTTGCCGGGACGGAGTCCTACGAGCAGTACTTC.

This clonotype was recorded a few times. This chain links TRBV5-7 with TRBJ1-1; 7 nucleotides match TRBD1. TRBV5-7 is known as an ORF, though its function is uncertain. The junction had 8 bases not matched to a gene; V was cut back by 4 bases and J by 5 bases. This CDR3 has 14 amino acids. CDR3 in DNA: TGTGCCAGCAGCGGGAGACAGGGAGAGACTGAAGCTTTCTTT. This encodes CASSGRQGETEAFF.